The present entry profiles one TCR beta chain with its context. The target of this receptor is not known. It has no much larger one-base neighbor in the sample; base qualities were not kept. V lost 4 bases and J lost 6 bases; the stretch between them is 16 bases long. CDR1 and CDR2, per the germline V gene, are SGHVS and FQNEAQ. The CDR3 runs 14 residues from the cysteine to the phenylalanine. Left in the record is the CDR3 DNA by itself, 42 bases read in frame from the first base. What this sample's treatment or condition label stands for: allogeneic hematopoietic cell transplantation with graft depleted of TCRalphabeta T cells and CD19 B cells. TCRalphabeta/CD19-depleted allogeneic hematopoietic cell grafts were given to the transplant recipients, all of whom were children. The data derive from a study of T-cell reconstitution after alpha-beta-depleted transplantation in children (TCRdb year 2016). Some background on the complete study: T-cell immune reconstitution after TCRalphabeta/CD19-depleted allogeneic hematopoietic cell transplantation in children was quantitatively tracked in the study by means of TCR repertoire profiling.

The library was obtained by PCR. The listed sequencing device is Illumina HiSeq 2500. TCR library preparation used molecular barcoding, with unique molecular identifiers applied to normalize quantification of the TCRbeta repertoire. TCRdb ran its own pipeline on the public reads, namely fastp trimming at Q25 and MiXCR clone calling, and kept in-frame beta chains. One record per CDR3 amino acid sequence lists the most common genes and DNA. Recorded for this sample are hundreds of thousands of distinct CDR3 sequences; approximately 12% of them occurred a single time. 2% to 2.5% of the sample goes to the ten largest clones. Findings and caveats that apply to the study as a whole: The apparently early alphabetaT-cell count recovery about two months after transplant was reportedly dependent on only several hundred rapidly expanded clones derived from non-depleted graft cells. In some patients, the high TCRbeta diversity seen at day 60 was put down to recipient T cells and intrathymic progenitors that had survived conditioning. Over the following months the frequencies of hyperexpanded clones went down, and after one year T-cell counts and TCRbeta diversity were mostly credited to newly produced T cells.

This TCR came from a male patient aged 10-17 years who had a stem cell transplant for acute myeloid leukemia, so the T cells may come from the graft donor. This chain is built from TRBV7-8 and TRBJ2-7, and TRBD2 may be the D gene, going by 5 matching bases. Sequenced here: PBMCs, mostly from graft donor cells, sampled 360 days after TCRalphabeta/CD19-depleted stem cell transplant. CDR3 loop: CASSSLGLLSEQYF. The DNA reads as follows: TGTGCCAGCAGCTCACTTGGACTCCTCAGCGAGCAGTACTTC.